This T cell receptor (beta chain) appears in the sequencing data of a study of T cells after yellow fever vaccination. The germline gives CDR1 SQVTM, CDR2 ANQGSEA. This CDR3 contains 13 residues. Trimming stripped 1 base from V and 5 bases from J, with 11 bases between. TCRdb independently ran MiXCR on the 5' RACE reads; one entry per CDR3 protein. The table has around 100,000 distinct CDR3 sequences, roughly 8.4% seen once. This specimen was CD8+ T cells sorted from PBMCs, taken 45 days after the yellow fever booster vaccination. The gene calls are TRBV29-1 and TRBJ1-1, with TRBD1 as a possible D gene (5 bases). This clonotype originated in a man aged 30-40 years who received the YFV17D yellow fever vaccine. CDR3 bases: TGCAGCGTTGAAGTGGGGCTGGGAACTGAAGCTTTCTTT. It encodes CSVEVGLGTEAFF.